These T cell receptor beta chains were read from a single sample in a study of identical twins. TCRdb re-called the 5' RACE reads with MiXCR, one entry per CDR3 protein. This sample yields 200,000 to 300,000 distinct CDR3 sequences, of which over 9.5% are seen a single time; about a tenth belongs to the top ten. The sequenced material came from memory T cells sorted from blood. The receptor source for this set is a man aged 50 to 59 in good health. CDR3s include the opening cysteine and the closing phenylalanine or tryptophan. A D gene is named only where the DNA matches it firmly. Expanded clones get a size class; other rows say once, few or many, or leave the size out.

TRBV28	-	TRBD1	TRBJ2-7	CASSQGDRAYEQYF	TGTGCCAGCAGTCAAGGGGACAGAGCCTACGAGCAGTACTTC
TRBV15	few	TRBD2	TRBJ2-1	CATSGPGLAVYNEQFF	TGTGCCACCAGCGGACCGGGACTAGCGGTTTACAATGAGCAGTTCTTC
TRBV7-2	-	-	TRBJ1-4	CASSPRDKENEKLFF	TGTGCCAGCAGCCCCCGGGACAAGGAAAATGAAAAACTGTTTTTT
TRBV7-2	-	TRBD1	TRBJ2-2	CASSLAQGGDTGELCF	TGTGCCAGCAGCTTGGCACAGGGGGGCGACACCGGGGAGCTGTGTTTT
TRBV9	few	-	TRBJ2-7	CASSEGGLSSYEQYF	TGTGCCAGCAGCGAAGGGGGACTTAGCTCCTACGAGCAGTACTTC
TRBV6-2/TRBV6-3	many	TRBD1	TRBJ2-7	CASNDRGPSYEQYF	TGTGCCAGCAACGACAGGGGGCCCTCCTACGAGCAGTACTTC
TRBV10-3	-	TRBD1	TRBJ1-2	CATQGGQGAYGYTF	TGTGCCACTCAGGGGGGACAGGGGGCCTATGGCTACACCTTC
TRBV3-1	many	TRBD2	TRBJ2-1	CASSPRLAHSYNEQFF	TGTGCCAGCAGCCCCCGACTAGCCCACTCCTACAATGAGCAGTTCTTC
TRBV6-2/TRBV6-3	many	-	TRBJ1-1	CASSYLSDQNTEAFF	TGTGCCAGCAGTTACTTGTCAGACCAGAACACTGAAGCTTTCTTT
TRBV7-9	-	-	TRBJ2-3	CASSDKTSSDTQYF	TGTGCCAGCAGCGACAAGACTAGTTCAGATACGCAGTATTTT
TRBV5-1	-	-	TRBJ2-2	CASSLILGGTGELFF	TGCGCCAGCAGCCTAATACTCGGGGGCACCGGGGAGCTGTTTTTT